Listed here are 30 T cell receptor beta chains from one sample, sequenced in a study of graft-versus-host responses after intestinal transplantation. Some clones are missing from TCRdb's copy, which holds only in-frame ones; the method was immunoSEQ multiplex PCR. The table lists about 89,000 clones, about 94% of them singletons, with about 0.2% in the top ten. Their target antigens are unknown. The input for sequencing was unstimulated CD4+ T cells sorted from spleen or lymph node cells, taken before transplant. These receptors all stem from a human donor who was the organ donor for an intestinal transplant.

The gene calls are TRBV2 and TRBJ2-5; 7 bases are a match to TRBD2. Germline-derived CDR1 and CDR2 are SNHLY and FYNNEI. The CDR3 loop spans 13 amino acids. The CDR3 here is CAFRRGTQETQYF. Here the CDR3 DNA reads TGTGCGTTCCGGCGGGGGACCCAAGAGACCCAGTACTTC.

The CDR3 loop is CASYEYPSGTGGTEAFF. CDR3 sequence (DNA): TGTGCCAGCTATGAATACCCATCGGGGACAGGGGGCACTGAAGCTTTCTTT. J is TRBJ1-1 and V is TRBV28; 11 positions match TRBD1. Per germline, CDR1 MDHEN and CDR2 SYDVKM. This CDR3 spans 17 amino acids. With V trimmed by 8 bases and J by 4 bases, 15 bases remained unmatched.

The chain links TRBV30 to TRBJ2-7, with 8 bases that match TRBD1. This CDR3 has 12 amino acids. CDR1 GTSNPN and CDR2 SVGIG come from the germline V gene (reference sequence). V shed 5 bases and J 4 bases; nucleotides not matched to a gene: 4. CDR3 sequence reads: CAWDRGRYEQYF. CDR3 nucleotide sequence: TGTGCCTGGGACAGGGGAAGATACGAGCAGTACTTC.

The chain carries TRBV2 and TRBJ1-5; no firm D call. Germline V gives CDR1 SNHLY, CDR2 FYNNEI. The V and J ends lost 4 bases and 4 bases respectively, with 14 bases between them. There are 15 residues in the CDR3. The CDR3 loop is CASSASGTANQPQHF. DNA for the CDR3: TGTGCCAGCAGTGCTAGTGGAACGGCAAATCAGCCCCAGCATTTT.

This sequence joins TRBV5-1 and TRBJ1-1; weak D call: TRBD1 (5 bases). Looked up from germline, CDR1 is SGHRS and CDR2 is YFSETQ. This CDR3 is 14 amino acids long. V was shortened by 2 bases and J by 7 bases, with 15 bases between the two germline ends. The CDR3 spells CASSFTAGVSEAFF. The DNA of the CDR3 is TGCGCCAGCAGCTTCACGGCGGGGGTTAGTGAAGCTTTCTTT.

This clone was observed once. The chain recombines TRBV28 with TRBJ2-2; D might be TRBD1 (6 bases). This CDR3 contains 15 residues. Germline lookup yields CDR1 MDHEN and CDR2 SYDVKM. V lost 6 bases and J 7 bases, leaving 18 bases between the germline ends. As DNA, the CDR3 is TGTGCCAGCAGCGTACAGGGACAACGAAACGGGGAGCTGTTTTTT. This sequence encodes CASSVQGQRNGELFF.

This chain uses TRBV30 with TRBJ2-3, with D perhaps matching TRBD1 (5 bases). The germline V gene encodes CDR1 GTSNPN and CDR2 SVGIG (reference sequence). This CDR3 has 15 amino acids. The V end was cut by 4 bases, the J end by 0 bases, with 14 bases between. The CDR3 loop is CAWIKTAPSTDTQYF. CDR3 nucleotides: TGTGCCTGGATAAAGACAGCTCCTAGCACAGATACGCAGTATTTT.

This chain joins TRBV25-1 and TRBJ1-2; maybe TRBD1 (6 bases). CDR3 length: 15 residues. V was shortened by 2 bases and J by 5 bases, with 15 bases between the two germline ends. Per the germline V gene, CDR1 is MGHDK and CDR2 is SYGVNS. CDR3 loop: CASSEPGAGPYGYTF. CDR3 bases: TGTGCCAGCAGTGAACCAGGGGCAGGGCCTTATGGCTACACCTTC.

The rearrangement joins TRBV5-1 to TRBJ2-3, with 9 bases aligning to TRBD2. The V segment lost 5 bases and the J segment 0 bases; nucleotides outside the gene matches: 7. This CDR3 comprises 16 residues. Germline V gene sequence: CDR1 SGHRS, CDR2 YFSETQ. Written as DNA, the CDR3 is TGCGCCAGCAGAGCCGGGACTAGCCCTAGCACAGATACGCAGTATTTT. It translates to CASRAGTSPSTDTQYF.

The CDR3 here is CASSFYSRETQYF. CDR3 nucleotides: TGTGCCAGCAGCTTTTACAGCAGGGAGACCCAGTACTTC. The chain joins TRBV11-2 to TRBJ2-5; D is undetermined. Per germline, CDR1 SGHAT and CDR2 FQNNGV. The V end lost 3 bases, the J end lost 5 bases, and 10 bases lay between the germline ends. This CDR3 has 13 amino acids.

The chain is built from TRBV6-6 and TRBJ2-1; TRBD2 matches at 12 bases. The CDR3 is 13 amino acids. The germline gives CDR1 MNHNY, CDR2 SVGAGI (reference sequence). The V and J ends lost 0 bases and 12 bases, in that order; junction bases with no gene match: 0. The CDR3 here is CASSYSTSGGQFF. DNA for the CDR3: TGTGCCAGCAGTTACTCGACTAGCGGGGGGCAGTTCTTC.

As DNA, the CDR3 is TGTGCCAGCAGAAAGACAGCCGACTCTGAAAAACTGTTTTTT. Translated, it gives CASRKTADSEKLFF. V is TRBV6-1 and J is TRBJ1-4; tentatively, D is TRBD1 (5 bases). Between the trimmed V and J ends, which lost 6 bases and 7 bases, there was a span of 15 bases. The length of the CDR3 is 14 residues. CDR1 is MNHNS, CDR2 SASEGT, per germline.

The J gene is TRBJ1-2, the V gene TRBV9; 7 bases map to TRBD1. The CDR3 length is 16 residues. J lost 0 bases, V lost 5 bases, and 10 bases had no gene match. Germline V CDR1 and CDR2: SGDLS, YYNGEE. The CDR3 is CASRKLRDRTNYGYTF. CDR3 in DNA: TGTGCCAGCAGAAAACTCCGGGACAGAACTAACTATGGCTACACCTTC.

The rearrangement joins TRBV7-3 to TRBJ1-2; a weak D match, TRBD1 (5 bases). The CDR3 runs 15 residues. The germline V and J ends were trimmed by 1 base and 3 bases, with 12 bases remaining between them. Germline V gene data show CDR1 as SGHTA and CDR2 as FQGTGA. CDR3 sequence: CASSLMGGLDYGYTF. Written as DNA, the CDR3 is TGTGCCAGCAGCTTAATGGGGGGATTAGACTATGGCTACACCTTC.

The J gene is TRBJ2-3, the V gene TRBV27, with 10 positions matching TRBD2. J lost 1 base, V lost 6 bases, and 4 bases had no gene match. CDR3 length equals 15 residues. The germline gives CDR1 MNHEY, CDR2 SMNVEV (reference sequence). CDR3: CASSFTSGGTDTQYF. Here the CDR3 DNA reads TGTGCCAGCAGCTTTACTAGCGGGGGCACAGATACGCAGTATTTT.

The CDR3 DNA sequence: TGTGCCAGCAGCGTCGGACAGGGTCCTAATTCACCCCTCCACTTT. Protein product: CASSVGQGPNSPLHF. The rearrangement links TRBV9 to TRBJ1-6; TRBD1 matches at 8 bases. V gave up 2 bases and J gave up 6 bases; unmatched junction bases: 4. This CDR3 spans 15 amino acids. Germline V CDR1 and CDR2: SGDLS, YYNGEE.

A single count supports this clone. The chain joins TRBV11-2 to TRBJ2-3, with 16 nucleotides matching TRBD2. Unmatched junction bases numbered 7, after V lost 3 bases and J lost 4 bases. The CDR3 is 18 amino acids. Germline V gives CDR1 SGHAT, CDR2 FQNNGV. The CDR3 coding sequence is TGTGCCAGCAGCTTGGGACAGGGGACTAGCGGGGGGGCAGATACGCAGTATTTT. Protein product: CASSLGQGTSGGADTQYF.

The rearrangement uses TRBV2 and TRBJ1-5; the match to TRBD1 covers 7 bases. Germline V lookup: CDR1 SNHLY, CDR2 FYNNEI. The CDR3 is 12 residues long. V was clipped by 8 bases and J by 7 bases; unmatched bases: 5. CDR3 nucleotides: TGTGCCAGCGGGCCAGGGGGGCAGCCCCAGCATTTT. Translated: CASGPGGQPQHF.

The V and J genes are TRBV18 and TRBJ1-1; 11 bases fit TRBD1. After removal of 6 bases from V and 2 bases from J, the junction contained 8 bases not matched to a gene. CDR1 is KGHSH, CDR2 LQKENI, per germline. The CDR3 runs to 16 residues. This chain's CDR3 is CASSQPGQGGNTEAFF. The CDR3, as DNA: TGTGCCAGCTCTCAACCGGGACAGGGGGGAAACACTGAAGCTTTCTTT.

In nucleotides, the CDR3 is TGTGCCAGCAGCCAAGGGGATAGGACAGCGGATACGCAGTATTTT. This encodes CASSQGDRTADTQYF. V usage is TRBV4-2 and J usage is TRBJ2-3; possibly TRBD1 for D (6 bases). CDR3 length: 15 amino acids. Germline lookup yields CDR1 LGHNA and CDR2 YNFKEQ. V dropped 1 base and J dropped 6 bases, with 14 bases sitting between them.

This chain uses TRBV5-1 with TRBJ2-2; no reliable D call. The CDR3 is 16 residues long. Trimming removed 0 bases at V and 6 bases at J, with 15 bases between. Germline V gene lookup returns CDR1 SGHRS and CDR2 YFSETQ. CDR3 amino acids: CASSLDGPWIAGELFF. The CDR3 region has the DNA TGCGCCAGCAGCTTGGACGGCCCCTGGATCGCCGGGGAGCTGTTTTTT.

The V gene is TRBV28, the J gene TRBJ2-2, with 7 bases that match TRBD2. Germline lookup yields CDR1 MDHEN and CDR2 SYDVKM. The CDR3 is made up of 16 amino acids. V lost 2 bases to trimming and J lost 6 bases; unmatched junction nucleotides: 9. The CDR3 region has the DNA TGTGCCAGCAGTTTACCCCCAGGCCGGGGGGCCGGGGAGCTGTTTTTT. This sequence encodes CASSLPPGRGAGELFF.

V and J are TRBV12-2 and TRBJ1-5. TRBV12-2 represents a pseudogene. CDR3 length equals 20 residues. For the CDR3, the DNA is TGTGCAAGTCGCTTAGGCGGTGCCAGGGACCCTCCATATGTCAATCAGCCCCAGCATTTT. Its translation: CASRLGGARDPPYVNQPQHF.

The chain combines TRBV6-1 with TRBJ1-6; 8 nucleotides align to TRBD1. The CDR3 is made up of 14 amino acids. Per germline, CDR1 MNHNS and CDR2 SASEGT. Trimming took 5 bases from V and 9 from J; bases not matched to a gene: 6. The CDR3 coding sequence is TGTGCCAGCAGTTCAAGACAGGGGTCTTCACCCCTCCACTTT. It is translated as CASSSRQGSSPLHF.

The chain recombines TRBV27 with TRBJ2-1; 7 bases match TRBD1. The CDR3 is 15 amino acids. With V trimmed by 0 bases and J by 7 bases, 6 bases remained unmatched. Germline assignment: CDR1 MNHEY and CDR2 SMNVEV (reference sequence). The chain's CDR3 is CASSLSRQGTNEQFF. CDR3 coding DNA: TGTGCCAGCAGTTTATCAAGACAGGGAACGAATGAGCAGTTCTTC.

The CDR3: CASSIPSGQVYGYTF. CDR3 coding DNA: TGTGCCAGCAGCATACCCTCGGGACAGGTGTATGGCTACACCTTC. The chain uses TRBV28 and TRBJ1-2; 8 nucleotides line up with TRBD1. The CDR3 is 15 amino acids. Germline CDR1 MDHEN, CDR2 SYDVKM. Trimming cost V 6 bases and J 5 bases; bases outside gene matches: 11.

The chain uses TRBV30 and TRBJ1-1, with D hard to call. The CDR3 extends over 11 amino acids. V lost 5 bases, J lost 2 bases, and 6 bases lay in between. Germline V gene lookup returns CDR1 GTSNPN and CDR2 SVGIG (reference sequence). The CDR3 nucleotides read TGTGCCTGGGCTCTCAACACTGAAGCTTTCTTT. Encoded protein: CAWALNTEAFF.

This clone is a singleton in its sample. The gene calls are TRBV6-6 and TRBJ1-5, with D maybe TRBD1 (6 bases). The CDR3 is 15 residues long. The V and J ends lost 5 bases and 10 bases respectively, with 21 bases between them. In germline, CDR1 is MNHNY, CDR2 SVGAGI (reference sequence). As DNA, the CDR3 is TGTGCCAGCAGTAAACAGGGCGGTCAAATCACACCCCAGCATTTT. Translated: CASSKQGGQITPQHF.

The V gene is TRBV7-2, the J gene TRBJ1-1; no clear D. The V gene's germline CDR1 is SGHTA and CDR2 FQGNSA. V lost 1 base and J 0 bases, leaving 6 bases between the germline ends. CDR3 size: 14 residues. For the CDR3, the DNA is TGTGCCAGCAGCTTAGTATGGATGAACACTGAAGCTTTCTTT. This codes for CASSLVWMNTEAFF.

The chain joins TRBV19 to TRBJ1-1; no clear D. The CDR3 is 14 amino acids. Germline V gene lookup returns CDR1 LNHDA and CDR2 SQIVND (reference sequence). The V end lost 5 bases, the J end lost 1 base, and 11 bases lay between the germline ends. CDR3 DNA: TGTGCCAGTAGTTTACTCGTTAAGAACACTGAAGCTTTCTTT. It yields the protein CASSLLVKNTEAFF.